Listed below are T cell receptor beta chains from one sample, sequenced in a study of T cell responses to AZD1222 COVID-19 vaccine. Produced via immunoSEQ multiplex PCR; TCRdb's table is partial and in-frame only. The profile covers approximately 170,000 clones, with approximately 95% appearing a single time and approximately 3.9% taken by the ten largest. Sequenced material: peripheral blood, taken on day 0 of AZD1222 vaccination. Every receptor here comes from an adult in good health. CDR3s include the opening cysteine and the closing phenylalanine or tryptophan. The D gene is left open where the match is weak. Size values are once, few and many counts, or a class for expanded clones, and some rows have none.

V gene: TRBV7-9; clone size: -; D gene: -; J gene: TRBJ1-4; CDR3 protein: CASSLGAGEKLFF; CDR3 DNA: TGTGCCAGCAGCTTAGGGGCAGGAGAAAAACTGTTTTTT
V gene: TRBV10-1; clone size: -; D gene: -; J gene: TRBJ2-7; CDR3 protein: CASSPNRDHEQYF; CDR3 DNA: TGCGCCAGCAGCCCTAACAGGGACCACGAGCAGTACTTC
V gene: TRBV19; clone size: -; D gene: -; J gene: TRBJ1-2; CDR3 protein: CASSRKGVYYGYTF; CDR3 DNA: TGTGCCAGTAGTAGGAAGGGGGTTTACTATGGCTACACCTTC
V gene: TRBV10-3; clone size: -; D gene: -; J gene: TRBJ1-2; CDR3 protein: CAISEVLGSSPDKYGYTF; CDR3 DNA: TGTGCCATCAGTGAGGTACTAGGCAGCTCCCCGGATAAATATGGCTACACCTTC
V gene: TRBV12-3/TRBV12-4; clone size: -; D gene: -; J gene: TRBJ1-1; CDR3 protein: CASSFNMNTEAFF; CDR3 DNA: TGTGCCAGCAGTTTTAATATGAACACTGAAGCTTTCTTT
V gene: TRBV18; clone size: -; D gene: -; J gene: TRBJ1-1; CDR3 protein: CASSPLRQPSNTEAFF; CDR3 DNA: TGTGCCAGCTCACCTTTACGACAGCCCTCTAACACTGAAGCTTTCTTT
V gene: TRBV15; clone size: -; D gene: TRBD1; J gene: TRBJ2-5; CDR3 protein: CATSRSDRAQETQYF; CDR3 DNA: TGTGCCACCAGCAGATCGGACAGGGCTCAAGAGACCCAGTACTTC
V gene: TRBV7-2; clone size: -; D gene: -; J gene: TRBJ1-2; CDR3 protein: CASSSRTMEGYTF; CDR3 DNA: TGTGCCAGCAGCTCCAGGACGATGGAAGGCTACACCTTC
V gene: TRBV19; clone size: -; D gene: -; J gene: TRBJ2-7; CDR3 protein: CASSRDGSGSYEQYF; CDR3 DNA: TGTGCCAGTAGTAGGGATGGTTCGGGCTCCTACGAGCAGTACTTC
V gene: TRBV4-1; clone size: -; D gene: -; J gene: TRBJ2-1; CDR3 protein: CASSQPGAPPNEQFF; CDR3 DNA: TGCGCCAGCAGCCAGCCGGGGGCCCCCCCCAATGAGCAGTTCTTC
V gene: TRBV7-6; clone size: -; D gene: TRBD1; J gene: TRBJ2-7; CDR3 protein: CASSLVGQAYEQYF; CDR3 DNA: TGTGCCAGCAGCTTAGTAGGACAGGCCTACGAGCAGTACTTC
V gene: TRBV7-9; clone size: once; D gene: -; J gene: TRBJ1-2; CDR3 protein: CASSFGIRGDYTF; CDR3 DNA: TGTGCCAGCAGCTTCGGAATCCGGGGTGACTACACCTTC
V gene: TRBV11-2; clone size: -; D gene: -; J gene: TRBJ1-2; CDR3 protein: CASSLTGTALEDGYTF; CDR3 DNA: TGTGCCAGCAGCTTAACTGGTACAGCCTTAGAGGATGGCTACACCTTC
V gene: TRBV3-1/TRBV3-2; clone size: -; D gene: -; J gene: TRBJ2-3; CDR3 protein: CASSQTLARTDTQYF; CDR3 DNA: TGTGCCAGCAGCCAAACACTAGCCCGCACAGATACGCAGTATTTT
V gene: TRBV7-2; clone size: -; D gene: -; J gene: TRBJ1-1; CDR3 protein: CASSLLVRETEAFF; CDR3 DNA: TGTGCCAGCAGCTTACTTGTTCGGGAGACTGAAGCTTTCTTT
V gene: TRBV6-4; clone size: once; D gene: -; J gene: TRBJ1-2; CDR3 protein: CASSPSGSPGYTF; CDR3 DNA: TGTGCCAGCAGTCCATCGGGGTCTCCCGGCTACACCTTC
V gene: TRBV27; clone size: -; D gene: -; J gene: TRBJ2-7; CDR3 protein: CASRSSYEQYF; CDR3 DNA: TGTGCCAGCAGATCCTCCTACGAGCAGTACTTC
V gene: TRBV7-9; clone size: few; D gene: -; J gene: TRBJ1-1; CDR3 protein: CASSLSGRVEAFF; CDR3 DNA: TGTGCCAGCAGCCTCAGCGGACGTGTGGAAGCTTTCTTT
V gene: TRBV5-1; clone size: once; D gene: -; J gene: TRBJ1-1; CDR3 protein: CASSLGERDAFF; CDR3 DNA: TGCGCCAGCAGCTTAGGGGAAAGAGACGCTTTCTTT
V gene: TRBV2; clone size: -; D gene: -; J gene: TRBJ1-2; CDR3 protein: CASDPGQANYGYTF; CDR3 DNA: TGTGCCAGCGACCCCGGCCAAGCTAACTATGGCTACACCTTC
V gene: TRBV3-1/TRBV3-2; clone size: -; D gene: -; J gene: TRBJ1-4; CDR3 protein: CASSQGEVGFGLFF; CDR3 DNA: TGTGCCAGCAGCCAGGGGGAGGTTGGGTTTGGACTGTTTTTT
V gene: TRBV29-1; clone size: once; D gene: -; J gene: TRBJ1-4; CDR3 protein: CSHTTTTNEKLFF; CDR3 DNA: TGCAGCCATACAACGACAACTAATGAAAAACTGTTTTTT
V gene: TRBV10-3; clone size: few; D gene: -; J gene: TRBJ1-2; CDR3 protein: CAIVRGEGTGYTF; CDR3 DNA: TGTGCCATTGTTCGGGGGGAGGGGACCGGCTACACCTTC
V gene: TRBV19; clone size: -; D gene: -; J gene: TRBJ1-3; CDR3 protein: CASSTSVYSGNTIYF; CDR3 DNA: TGTGCCAGTAGTACGTCGGTCTACTCTGGAAACACCATATATTTT
V gene: TRBV7-9; clone size: -; D gene: -; J gene: TRBJ2-3; CDR3 protein: CASSSLRAGTTDTQYF; CDR3 DNA: TGTGCCAGCAGCTCTCTCCGGGCGGGAACCACAGATACGCAGTATTTT
V gene: TRBV5-4; clone size: -; D gene: TRBD1; J gene: TRBJ1-2; CDR3 protein: CASSLEGAGGYTF; CDR3 DNA: TGTGCCAGCAGCTTGGAGGGGGCGGGGGGCTACACCTTC
V gene: TRBV5-8; clone size: -; D gene: TRBD1; J gene: TRBJ1-5; CDR3 protein: CASSDRTGDRQPQHF; CDR3 DNA: TGTGCCAGCAGCGATCGGACAGGGGATCGACAGCCCCAGCATTTT
V gene: TRBV12-3/TRBV12-4; clone size: -; D gene: -; J gene: TRBJ2-1; CDR3 protein: CASRFKNEQFF; CDR3 DNA: TGTGCCAGCAGATTCAAGAATGAGCAGTTCTTC
V gene: TRBV6-4; clone size: -; D gene: -; J gene: TRBJ2-5; CDR3 protein: CASSEDPPGQETQYF; CDR3 DNA: TGTGCCAGCAGTGAGGACCCCCCGGGACAAGAGACCCAGTACTTC
V gene: TRBV28; clone size: -; D gene: -; J gene: TRBJ1-5; CDR3 protein: CASSLAIGGNQPQHF; CDR3 DNA: TGTGCCAGCAGTTTAGCGATAGGGGGCAATCAGCCCCAGCATTTT
V gene: TRBV30; clone size: -; D gene: -; J gene: TRBJ1-2; CDR3 protein: CAWRLGGPGLHYGYTF; CDR3 DNA: TGTGCCTGGAGGTTAGGGGGACCGGGGCTTCACTATGGCTACACCTTC
V gene: TRBV5-1; clone size: -; D gene: TRBD1; J gene: TRBJ1-3; CDR3 protein: CASSLGPGTVRNTIYF; CDR3 DNA: TGCGCCAGCAGCTTGGGCCCCGGGACAGTTAGAAACACCATATATTTT
V gene: TRBV6-5; clone size: -; D gene: -; J gene: TRBJ2-7; CDR3 protein: CASSYSPRGEQYF; CDR3 DNA: TGTGCCAGCAGTTACTCACCCAGGGGAGAGCAGTACTTC
V gene: TRBV18; clone size: -; D gene: -; J gene: TRBJ1-6; CDR3 protein: CASSPRIGSARDSLLHF; CDR3 DNA: TGTGCCAGCTCACCACGTATTGGATCGGCTCGCGACAGCCTTCTCCACTTT
V gene: TRBV20-1; clone size: -; D gene: -; J gene: TRBJ2-1; CDR3 protein: CSASVREQFF; CDR3 DNA: TGCAGTGCTAGTGTCCGCGAGCAGTTCTTC
V gene: TRBV5-4; clone size: -; D gene: -; J gene: TRBJ1-1; CDR3 protein: CASQQGEDTEAFF; CDR3 DNA: TGTGCCAGCCAACAGGGTGAGGACACTGAAGCTTTCTTT
V gene: TRBV29-1; clone size: -; D gene: TRBD2; J gene: TRBJ2-3; CDR3 protein: CSVSRGGATDTQYF; CDR3 DNA: TGCAGCGTTAGTCGCGGGGGGGCCACAGATACGCAGTATTTT
V gene: TRBV9; clone size: -; D gene: -; J gene: TRBJ2-7; CDR3 protein: CASSGPSDAYEQYF; CDR3 DNA: TGTGCCAGCAGCGGTCCTAGCGACGCCTACGAGCAGTACTTC
V gene: TRBV7-8; clone size: -; D gene: TRBD1; J gene: TRBJ2-2; CDR3 protein: CASRQRPGQGTGELFF; CDR3 DNA: TGTGCCAGCAGACAGAGACCGGGACAGGGAACCGGGGAGCTGTTTTTT
V gene: TRBV4-1; clone size: once; D gene: -; J gene: TRBJ2-7; CDR3 protein: CASSQVPAAAGLPSYEQYF; CDR3 DNA: TGCGCCAGCAGCCAAGTGCCAGCCGCGGCCGGACTGCCAAGCTACGAGCAGTACTTC
V gene: TRBV5-1; clone size: -; D gene: -; J gene: TRBJ2-3; CDR3 protein: CASSPGSDGDTQYF; CDR3 DNA: TGCGCCAGCAGCCCAGGTAGTGATGGAGATACGCAGTATTTT
V gene: TRBV28; clone size: -; D gene: TRBD1; J gene: TRBJ2-7; CDR3 protein: CASSAGGTGIIHEQYF; CDR3 DNA: TGTGCCAGCAGCGCTGGGGGGACAGGGATAATCCACGAGCAGTACTTC
V gene: TRBV11-2; clone size: -; D gene: -; J gene: TRBJ2-4; CDR3 protein: CASSPLEIQYF; CDR3 DNA: TGTGCCAGCAGCCCGCTAGAAATTCAGTACTTC
V gene: TRBV18; clone size: -; D gene: -; J gene: TRBJ2-1; CDR3 protein: CASSLDRFNEQFF; CDR3 DNA: TGTGCCAGCTCACTCGACAGATTCAATGAGCAGTTCTTC
V gene: TRBV19; clone size: once; D gene: -; J gene: TRBJ1-5; CDR3 protein: CASSNRASGNQPQHF; CDR3 DNA: TGTGCCAGTAGTAACCGGGCGAGCGGCAATCAGCCCCAGCATTTT
V gene: TRBV19; clone size: -; D gene: -; J gene: TRBJ1-5; CDR3 protein: CASSIDLNQPQHF; CDR3 DNA: TGTGCCAGTAGTATAGACCTCAATCAGCCCCAGCATTTT
V gene: TRBV7-8; clone size: -; D gene: -; J gene: TRBJ2-2; CDR3 protein: CASSLEVANTGELFF; CDR3 DNA: TGTGCCAGCAGCTTAGAAGTTGCGAACACCGGGGAGCTGTTTTTT
V gene: TRBV5-1; clone size: once; D gene: TRBD1; J gene: TRBJ2-1; CDR3 protein: CASSSGTGAYNEQFF; CDR3 DNA: TGCGCCAGCAGCTCCGGGACAGGGGCCTACAATGAGCAGTTCTTC